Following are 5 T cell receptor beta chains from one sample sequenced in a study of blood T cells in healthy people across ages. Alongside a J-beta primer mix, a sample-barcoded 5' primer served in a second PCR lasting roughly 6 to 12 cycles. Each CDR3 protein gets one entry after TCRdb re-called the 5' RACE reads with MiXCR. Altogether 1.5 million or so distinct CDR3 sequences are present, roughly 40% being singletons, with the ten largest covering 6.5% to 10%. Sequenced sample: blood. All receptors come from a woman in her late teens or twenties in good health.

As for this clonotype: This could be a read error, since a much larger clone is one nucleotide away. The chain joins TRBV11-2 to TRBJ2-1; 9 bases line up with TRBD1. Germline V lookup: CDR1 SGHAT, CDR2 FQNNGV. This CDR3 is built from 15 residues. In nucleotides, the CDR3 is TGTGCCTGCAGCTTCCGACAGGGGGGCAGGAATGAGCAGTTCTTC. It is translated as CACSFRQGGRNEQFF.

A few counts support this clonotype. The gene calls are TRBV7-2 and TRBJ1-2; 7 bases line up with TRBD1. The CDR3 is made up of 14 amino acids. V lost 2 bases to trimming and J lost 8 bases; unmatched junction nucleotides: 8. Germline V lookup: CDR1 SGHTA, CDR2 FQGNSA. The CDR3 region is CASSLTGQSLGYTF. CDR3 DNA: TGTGCCAGCAGCTTAACGGGACAGTCCCTGGGCTACACCTTC.

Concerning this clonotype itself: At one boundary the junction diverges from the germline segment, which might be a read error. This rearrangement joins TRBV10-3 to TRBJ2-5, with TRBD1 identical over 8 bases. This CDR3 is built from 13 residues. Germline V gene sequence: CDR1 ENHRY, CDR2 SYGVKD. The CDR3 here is CAGQGQMGEAQYF. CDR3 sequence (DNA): TGTGCCGGACAGGGTCAGATGGGAGAGGCCCAGTACTTC.

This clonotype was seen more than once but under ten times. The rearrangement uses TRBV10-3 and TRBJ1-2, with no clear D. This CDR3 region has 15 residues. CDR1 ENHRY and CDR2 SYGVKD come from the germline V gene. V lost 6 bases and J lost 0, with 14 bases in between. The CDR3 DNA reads TGTGCCATCAGAGGTCTTGACGACGCTAACTATGGCTACACCTTC. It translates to CAIRGLDDANYGYTF.

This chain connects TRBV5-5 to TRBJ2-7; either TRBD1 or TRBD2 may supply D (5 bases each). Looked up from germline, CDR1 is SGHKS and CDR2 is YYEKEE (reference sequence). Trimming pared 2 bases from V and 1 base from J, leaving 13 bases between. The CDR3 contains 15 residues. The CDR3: CASSFLWDPSYEQYF. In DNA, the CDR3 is TGTGCCAGCAGCTTTTTGTGGGACCCATCCTACGAGCAGTACTTC.